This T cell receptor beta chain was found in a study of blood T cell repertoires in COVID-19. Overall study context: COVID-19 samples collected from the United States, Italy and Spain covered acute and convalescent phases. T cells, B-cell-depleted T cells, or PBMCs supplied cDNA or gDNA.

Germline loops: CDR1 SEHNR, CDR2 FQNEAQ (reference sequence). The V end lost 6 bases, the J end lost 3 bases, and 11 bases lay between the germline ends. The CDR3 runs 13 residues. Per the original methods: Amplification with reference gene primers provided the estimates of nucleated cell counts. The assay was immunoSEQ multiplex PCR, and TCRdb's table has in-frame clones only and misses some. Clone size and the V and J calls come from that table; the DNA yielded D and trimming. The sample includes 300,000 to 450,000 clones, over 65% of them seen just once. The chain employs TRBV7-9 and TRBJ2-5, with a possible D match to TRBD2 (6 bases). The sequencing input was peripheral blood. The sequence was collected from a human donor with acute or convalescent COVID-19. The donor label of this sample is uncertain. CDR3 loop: CASSSGTEETQYF. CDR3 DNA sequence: TGTGCCAGCAGTTCCGGGACTGAAGAGACCCAGTACTTC.